Listed below are T cell receptor beta chains from one sample, sequenced in a study of T cells in Graves' hyperthyroidism and ophthalmopathy. TCRdb passed the multiplex PCR reads through MiXCR, listing each CDR3 protein once. Of 300,000 to 500,000 distinct CDR3 sequences in the sample, around 14% were seen once. The sequenced sample was blood. These receptors were collected from a young woman with Graves' hyperthyroidism. CDR3s include the opening cysteine and the closing phenylalanine or tryptophan. A D gene is named only where the DNA matches it firmly. A row's size may be missing; if present it is once, few, many or a size class.

v_call	j_call	clone_size	d_call	cdr3_aa	cdr3_nt
TRBV28	TRBJ2-5	few	NA	CASSLGDIQTQYF	TGTGCCAGCAGTTTAGGGGACATCCAGACCCAGTACTTC
TRBV3-1	TRBJ2-1	many	TRBD2	CASSRLAGDNEQFF	TGTGCCAGCAGCCGACTAGCGGGAGACAATGAGCAGTTCTTC
TRBV7-2	TRBJ2-1	many	NA	CASSLVSTTNNEQFF	TGTGCCAGCAGCTTAGTCAGTACTACCAACAATGAGCAGTTCTTC
TRBV3-1	TRBJ1-1	many	NA	CASRLSRQVTNTEAFF	TGTGCCAGCAGACTGTCGAGACAGGTTACGAACACTGAAGCTTTCTTT
TRBV15	TRBJ1-2	NA	NA	CATSREAYGYTF	TGTGCCACCAGCAGAGAAGCCTATGGCTACACCTTC
TRBV6-1	TRBJ2-1	many	NA	CASRGGAVKDNEQFF	TGTGCCAGCAGGGGTGGGGCGGTTAAGGACAATGAGCAGTTCTTC
TRBV20-1	TRBJ2-1	many	TRBD2	CSAKTNPAGGVQFF	TGCAGTGCCAAAACCAACCCAGCGGGAGGGGTGCAGTTCTTC
TRBV6-5	TRBJ2-7	many	TRBD2	CASSWASGSYEQYF	TGTGCCAGCAGTTGGGCTAGCGGTTCCTACGAGCAGTACTTC
TRBV3-1	TRBJ1-1	few	TRBD1	CASSQKPGTGGKTEAFF	TGTGCCAGCAGCCAAAAACCCGGGACAGGGGGAAAAACTGAAGCTTTCTTT
TRBV28	TRBJ2-5	NA	TRBD2	CASTLAGNTQETQYF	TGTGCCAGCACCTTAGCGGGAAACACACAAGAGACCCAGTACTTC
TRBV20-1	TRBJ2-2	NA	NA	CSASPASVTNTGELFF	TGCAGTGCTAGTCCGGCTAGCGTTACGAACACCGGGGAGCTGTTTTTT
TRBV28	TRBJ1-6	few	NA	CASSLSHYRDPLHF	TGTGCCAGCAGTTTATCCCATTACAGGGACCCCCTCCACTTT